A selection of T cell receptor beta chains follows, all from one sample in a study of T cell repertoires in cytomegalovirus infection. TCRdb recomputed calls from the reads with MiXCR, one row per CDR3 protein. Among about 310,000 distinct CDR3 sequences listed, roughly 25% were seen once. These receptors' antigens are unknown. The input for sequencing was cultured PBMCs, taken from culture after CMV antigen stimulation. All receptors come from a human donor in good health (CMV status not recorded). Some clones in this sample may be carry-over from other donors' samples. Both conserved end residues are part of each CDR3. The D gene is left open where the match is weak. The size of a clone is reported for some rows only, either as once, few or many, or as a class for expanded clones.

clone size: -; V gene: TRBV5-1; J gene: TRBJ1-1; D gene: TRBD1; CDR3 protein: CASSLVAGQGGAEAFF; CDR3 DNA: TGCGCCAGCAGCTTGGTGGCCGGACAGGGGGGGGCTGAAGCTTTCTTT
clone size: few; V gene: TRBV10-2; J gene: TRBJ2-5; D gene: -; CDR3 protein: CASSESNRAETQYF; CDR3 DNA: TGCGCCAGCAGTGAGTCTAACAGGGCAGAGACCCAGTACTTC
clone size: few; V gene: TRBV19; J gene: TRBJ1-2; D gene: -; CDR3 protein: CASSIDGTNLVNYGYTF; CDR3 DNA: TGTGCCAGTAGTATAGATGGGACCAATTTGGTGAACTATGGCTACACCTTC
clone size: many; V gene: TRBV7-2; J gene: TRBJ1-4; D gene: -; CDR3 protein: CASSLRGASEKLFF; CDR3 DNA: TGTGCCAGCAGCTTACGGGGGGCCAGTGAAAAACTGTTTTTT
clone size: few; V gene: TRBV12-5; J gene: TRBJ2-3; D gene: TRBD2; CDR3 protein: CASGFWGGGTDTQYF; CDR3 DNA: TGTGCTAGTGGTTTCTGGGGGGGAGGCACAGATACGCAGTATTTT
clone size: few; V gene: TRBV9; J gene: TRBJ2-2; D gene: -; CDR3 protein: CASSVDPVMGELFF; CDR3 DNA: TGTGCCAGCAGCGTAGACCCGGTTATGGGGGAGCTGTTTTTT
clone size: few; V gene: TRBV19; J gene: TRBJ2-4; D gene: -; CDR3 protein: CASSIVTIGNIQYF; CDR3 DNA: TGTGCCAGTAGTATAGTGACGATTGGAAACATTCAGTACTTC
clone size: many; V gene: TRBV7-2; J gene: TRBJ1-6; D gene: -; CDR3 protein: CASSLGEARVNSPLHF; CDR3 DNA: TGTGCCAGCAGCTTGGGTGAGGCAAGGGTCAATTCACCCCTCCACTTT
clone size: many; V gene: TRBV7-2; J gene: TRBJ2-7; D gene: -; CDR3 protein: CASSLLGQYEQYF; CDR3 DNA: TGTGCCAGCAGCTTATTAGGACAGTACGAGCAGTACTTC
clone size: many; V gene: TRBV7-2; J gene: TRBJ1-5; D gene: -; CDR3 protein: CASSLWSNQPQHF; CDR3 DNA: TGTGCCAGCAGCTTATGGTCGAATCAGCCCCAGCATTTT
clone size: many; V gene: TRBV7-2; J gene: TRBJ2-1; D gene: TRBD2; CDR3 protein: CASRTGLAGANEQFF; CDR3 DNA: TGTGCCAGCAGGACGGGACTAGCGGGAGCCAATGAGCAGTTCTTC
clone size: few; V gene: TRBV11-2; J gene: TRBJ2-1; D gene: -; CDR3 protein: CASSLSILQENDYEQFF; CDR3 DNA: TGTGCCAGCAGCTTAAGTATCTTACAGGAAAATGATTACGAGCAGTTCTTC
clone size: -; V gene: TRBV7-9; J gene: TRBJ1-2; D gene: TRBD1; CDR3 protein: CASRQQGGNYGYTF; CDR3 DNA: TGTGCCAGCAGACAACAAGGGGGCAACTATGGCTACACCTTC
clone size: -; V gene: TRBV10-3; J gene: TRBJ2-3; D gene: TRBD2; CDR3 protein: CAISESKAREVADTQYF; CDR3 DNA: TGTGCCATCAGTGAGTCGAAGGCGCGGGAGGTGGCAGATACGCAGTATTTT
clone size: -; V gene: TRBV5-6; J gene: TRBJ2-5; D gene: -; CDR3 protein: CASSLGLAYRETQYF; CDR3 DNA: TGTGCCAGCAGCTTGGGTTTGGCTTACAGAGAGACCCAGTACTTC
clone size: medium-sized; V gene: TRBV7-2; J gene: TRBJ2-3; D gene: -; CDR3 protein: CASSLVSVSTDTQYF; CDR3 DNA: TGTGCCAGCAGCTTAGTCTCCGTCAGCACAGATACGCAGTATTTT
clone size: -; V gene: TRBV6-5; J gene: TRBJ1-2; D gene: -; CDR3 protein: CASSTNNLDRHGYTF; CDR3 DNA: TGTGCCAGCAGCACGAATAACCTTGACCGGCATGGCTACACCTTC
clone size: few; V gene: TRBV20-1; J gene: TRBJ2-5; D gene: TRBD2; CDR3 protein: CSARGTSGSQETQYF; CDR3 DNA: TGCAGTGCTAGGGGGACTAGCGGGAGTCAAGAGACCCAGTACTTC
clone size: few; V gene: TRBV7-9; J gene: TRBJ2-3; D gene: -; CDR3 protein: CASSLLRADTQYF; CDR3 DNA: TGTGCCAGCAGCCTCCTTAGGGCAGATACGCAGTATTTT
clone size: -; V gene: TRBV28; J gene: TRBJ1-5; D gene: -; CDR3 protein: CASSEGGGSNQPQHF; CDR3 DNA: TGTGCCAGCAGTGAGGGGGGCGGGAGCAATCAGCCCCAGCATTTT
clone size: -; V gene: TRBV20-1; J gene: TRBJ1-1; D gene: TRBD1; CDR3 protein: CSAHEKDRGRREAFF; CDR3 DNA: TGCAGTGCACACGAAAAGGACAGGGGGCGGCGCGAAGCTTTCTTT
clone size: few; V gene: TRBV2; J gene: TRBJ1-5; D gene: TRBD1; CDR3 protein: CASSDRGTGDQPQHF; CDR3 DNA: TGTGCCAGCAGTGACAGAGGGACAGGGGATCAGCCCCAGCATTTT
clone size: few; V gene: TRBV19; J gene: TRBJ1-1; D gene: -; CDR3 protein: CATPGRENTEAFF; CDR3 DNA: TGTGCCACTCCGGGACGGGAGAACACTGAAGCTTTCTTT
clone size: few; V gene: TRBV9; J gene: TRBJ2-3; D gene: -; CDR3 protein: CASSVGGIDTQYF; CDR3 DNA: TGTGCCAGCAGCGTAGGGGGAATCGATACGCAGTATTTT
clone size: -; V gene: TRBV7-3; J gene: TRBJ2-3; D gene: -; CDR3 protein: CASSPDRGQLTDTQYF; CDR3 DNA: TGTGCCAGCAGCCCCGACCGTGGACAACTCACAGATACGCAGTATTTT
clone size: many; V gene: TRBV7-2; J gene: TRBJ2-3; D gene: TRBD2; CDR3 protein: CASTPLAGGPVTQYF; CDR3 DNA: TGTGCCAGCACCCCACTAGCGGGAGGGCCAGTTACGCAGTATTTT
clone size: -; V gene: TRBV4-1; J gene: TRBJ2-5; D gene: TRBD2; CDR3 protein: CASSQVGLAGETQYF; CDR3 DNA: TGCGCCAGCAGCCAAGTGGGACTAGCCGGAGAGACCCAGTACTTC
clone size: -; V gene: TRBV10-3; J gene: TRBJ2-1; D gene: -; CDR3 protein: CAISEHNEQFF; CDR3 DNA: TGTGCCATCAGCGAACACAATGAGCAGTTCTTC
clone size: many; V gene: TRBV7-8; J gene: TRBJ2-1; D gene: TRBD2; CDR3 protein: CASSLDSAGAGEQFF; CDR3 DNA: TGTGCCAGCAGCTTAGATTCGGCGGGAGCTGGAGAGCAGTTCTTC
clone size: -; V gene: TRBV27; J gene: TRBJ1-3; D gene: -; CDR3 protein: CASSLVGDRRDTIYF; CDR3 DNA: TGTGCCAGCAGTTTAGTTGGGGATCGGCGGGACACCATATATTTT
clone size: -; V gene: TRBV24-1; J gene: TRBJ1-2; D gene: TRBD1; CDR3 protein: CATGDRAYGYTF; CDR3 DNA: TGTGCCACCGGCGACAGGGCCTATGGCTACACCTTC
clone size: -; V gene: TRBV7-2; J gene: TRBJ1-2; D gene: -; CDR3 protein: CASSLGQGGYYGYTF; CDR3 DNA: TGTGCCAGCAGCTTAGGCCAGGGAGGGTACTATGGCTACACCTTC
clone size: many; V gene: TRBV6-2/TRBV6-3; J gene: TRBJ1-1; D gene: -; CDR3 protein: CASSYHSEPVHGAMNTEAFF; CDR3 DNA: TGTGCCAGCAGTTACCACTCGGAGCCCGTTCATGGGGCCATGAACACTGAAGCTTTCTTT
clone size: few; V gene: TRBV20-1; J gene: TRBJ2-3; D gene: TRBD2; CDR3 protein: CSASSGLDTSDTQYF; CDR3 DNA: TGCAGTGCTAGCTCCGGACTAGATACGTCTGATACGCAGTATTTT